The source of this T cell receptor beta chain is a study of blood T cell repertoires in COVID-19 (dated by TCRdb to about 2020). About the study as a whole: Samples from collaborators originated in the United States, Italy and Spain and spanned both the acute and convalescent phases of COVID-19. Sample metadata almost always included a de-identified subject ID, COVID-19 status, age in years and sex. The prospective study material was composed of cDNA or gDNA derived from T cells, B-cell-depleted T cells, or PBMCs. Samples came from the ongoing ImmuneRACE study (first 160 participants) plus 1,254 subjects from 6 global collaborators. The repertoires were released in a freely available public database intended as a resource for research on the immune response to SARS-CoV-2. Subjects who had been exposed to COVID-19, were actively infected with it, or had recovered from it provided the deeply sampled blood TCRbeta repertoires that made up the dataset. Where HLA class I and class II types were available, the types were taken from metadata supplied by the sample provider, not from assay-based typing. What the research found in general, with its limitations: The amount of clinical and demographic metadata varied by source and participant and was provided uncurated.

The immunoSEQ Assay, a bias-controlled multiplex PCR, was used to amplify TCRbeta CDR3 regions from genomic DNA. Turning to the authors' computational methods: The number of nucleated cells in each sample was estimated by amplification of reference gene primers within the assay. To quantify the absolute abundance of each unique TCRbeta CDR3 rearrangement, sequence reads were collapsed and filtered. Productive Simpson clonality was computed per sample as the square root of Simpson's diversity index over productive rearrangements. In TCRdb, the immuneACCESS table is reduced to in-frame sequences with V and J assigned. These tables do not hold every clone; where another copy was compared, an unresolved V gene accounts for under half, and the others remain unexplained. V and J calls and clone size are given by that table; D and trimming were obtained from the DNA. The sample table shows some 33,000 clones, and around 83% are seen once. Clones ranked in the top ten supply about an eighth of the sample.

Each collaborating institution followed its own protocols to collect whole blood in K2EDTA tubes. For TCRbeta analysis, collaborators shipped samples as frozen whole blood, isolated PBMCs, or DNA extracted from either of those sample types. V is cut by 1 base and J by 1 base, and the space between the germline ends is 9 bases. CDR3 length: 15 amino acids, cysteine to phenylalanine. Only the CDR3 portion is preserved as DNA: 45 bases, with reading frame beginning at the first base. CDR1 and CDR2 are drawn from the germline V gene: MGHDK, SYGVNS. This clone was detected once. What antigen it recognizes has not been identified. Base qualities were left out, and no much larger clone turns up one base away.

The sequenced material came from peripheral blood. This TCR came from a human donor in a cohort sampled during active COVID-19. The V and J genes are TRBV25-1 and TRBJ2-3, with the D segment identity uncertain. The sequenced DNA is TGTGCCAGCAGTGAATTTGTAGGAGGCACAGATACGCAGTATTTT. It specifies CASSEFVGGTDTQYF.